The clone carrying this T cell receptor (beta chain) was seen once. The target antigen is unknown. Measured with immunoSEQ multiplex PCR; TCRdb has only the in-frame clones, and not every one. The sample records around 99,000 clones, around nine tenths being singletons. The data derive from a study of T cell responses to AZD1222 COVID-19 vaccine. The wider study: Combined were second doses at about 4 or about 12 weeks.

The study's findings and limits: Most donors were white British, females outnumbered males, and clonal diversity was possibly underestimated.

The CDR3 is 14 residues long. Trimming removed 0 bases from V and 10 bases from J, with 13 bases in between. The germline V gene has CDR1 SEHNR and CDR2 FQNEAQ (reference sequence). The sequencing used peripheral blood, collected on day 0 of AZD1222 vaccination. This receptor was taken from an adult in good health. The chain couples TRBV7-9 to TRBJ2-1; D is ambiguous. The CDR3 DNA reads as TGTGCCAGCAGCTTAGCATCCTCCTGGTGGGAGCAGTTCTTC. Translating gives CASSLASSWWEQFF.